The entry below gives a single T cell receptor (beta chain) sequence along with its context. TCRdb re-called the 5' RACE reads through MiXCR, storing one row per CDR3 protein. The sample lists approximately 480,000 distinct CDR3 sequences, over 15% occurring once. The record originates from a study of T-cell memory formation after mild COVID-19. The clonotype comes from an adult woman who had mild COVID-19 (a few samples of this study predate the infection). Cell type and time point are not known. Sample: PBMCs or a T cell subset sorted from them (not recorded which).

The CDR3 bases are TGTGCCATCAGTGAGGGGACAGGCCTATACGAGCAGTACTTC. It translates to CAISEGTGLYEQYF. V and J are TRBV10-3 and TRBJ2-7; TRBD1 matches 8 bases. The V and J ends lost 2 bases and 4 bases, in that order; junction bases with no gene match: 4. The CDR3 totals 14 residues. The germline V gene has CDR1 ENHRY and CDR2 SYGVKD.